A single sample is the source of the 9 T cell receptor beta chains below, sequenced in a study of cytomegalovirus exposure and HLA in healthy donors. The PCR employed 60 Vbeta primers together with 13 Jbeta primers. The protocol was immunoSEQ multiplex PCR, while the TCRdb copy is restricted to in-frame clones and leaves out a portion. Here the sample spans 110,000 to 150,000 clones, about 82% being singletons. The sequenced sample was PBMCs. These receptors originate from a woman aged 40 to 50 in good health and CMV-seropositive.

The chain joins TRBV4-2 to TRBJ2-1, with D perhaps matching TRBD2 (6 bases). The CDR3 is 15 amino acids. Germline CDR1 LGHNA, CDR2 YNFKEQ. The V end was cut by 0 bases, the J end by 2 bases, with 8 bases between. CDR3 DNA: TGTGCCAGCAGCCAAGATAGCGGTACCTACAATGAGCAGTTCTTC. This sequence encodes CASSQDSGTYNEQFF.

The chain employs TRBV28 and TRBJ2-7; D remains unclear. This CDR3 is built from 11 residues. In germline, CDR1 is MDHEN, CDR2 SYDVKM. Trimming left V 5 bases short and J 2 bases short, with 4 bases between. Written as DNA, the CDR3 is TGTGCCAGCAGTGAGCCCTACGAGCAGTACTTC. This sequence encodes CASSEPYEQYF. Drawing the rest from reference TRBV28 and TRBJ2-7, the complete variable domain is DVKVTQSSRYLVKRTGEKVFLECVQDMDHENMFWYRQDPGLGLRLIYFSYDVKMKEKGDIPEGYSVSREKKERFSLILESASTNQTSMYLCASSEPYEQYFGPGTRLTVT.

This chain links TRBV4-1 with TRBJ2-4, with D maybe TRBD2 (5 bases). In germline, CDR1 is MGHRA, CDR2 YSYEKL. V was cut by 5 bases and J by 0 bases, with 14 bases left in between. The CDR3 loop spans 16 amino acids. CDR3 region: CASSGLGFLAKNIQYF. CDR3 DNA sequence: TGCGCCAGCAGCGGACTCGGATTTCTAGCCAAAAACATTCAGTACTTC.

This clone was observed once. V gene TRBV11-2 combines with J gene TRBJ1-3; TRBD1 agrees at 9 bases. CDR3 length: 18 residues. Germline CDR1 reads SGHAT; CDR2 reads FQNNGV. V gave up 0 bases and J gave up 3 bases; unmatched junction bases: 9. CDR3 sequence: CASSLDRAQGADGNTIYF. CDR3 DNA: TGTGCCAGCAGCTTAGATCGGGCACAGGGGGCTGATGGAAACACCATATATTTT.

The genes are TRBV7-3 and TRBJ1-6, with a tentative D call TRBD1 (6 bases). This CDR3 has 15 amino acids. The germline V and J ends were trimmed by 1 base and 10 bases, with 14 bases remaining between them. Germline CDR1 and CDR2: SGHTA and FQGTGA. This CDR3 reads CASSLRGGARSPLHF. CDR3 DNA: TGTGCCAGCAGCTTAAGGGGGGGGGCCCGGTCACCCCTCCACTTT.

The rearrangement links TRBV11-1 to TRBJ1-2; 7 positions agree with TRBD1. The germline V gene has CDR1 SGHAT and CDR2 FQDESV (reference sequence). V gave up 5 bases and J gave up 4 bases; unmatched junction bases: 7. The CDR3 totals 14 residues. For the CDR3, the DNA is TGTGCCAGCAGCCCTACGACAGGGTCCTATGGCTACACCTTC. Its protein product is CASSPTTGSYGYTF.

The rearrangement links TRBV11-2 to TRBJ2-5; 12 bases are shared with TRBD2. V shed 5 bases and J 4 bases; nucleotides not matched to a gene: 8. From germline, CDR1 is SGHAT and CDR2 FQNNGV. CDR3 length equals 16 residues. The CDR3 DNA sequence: TGTGCCAGCAGCATTCTAGCGGGGGGGCCGGGAGAGACCCAGTACTTC. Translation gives CASSILAGGPGETQYF.

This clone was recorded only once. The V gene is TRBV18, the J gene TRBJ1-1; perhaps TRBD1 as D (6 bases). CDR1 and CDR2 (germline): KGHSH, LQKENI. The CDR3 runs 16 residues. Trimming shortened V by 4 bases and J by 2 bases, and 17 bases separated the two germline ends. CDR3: CASSLRTVFSNTEAFF. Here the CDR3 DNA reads TGTGCCAGCTCACTACGGACAGTTTTCTCAAACACTGAAGCTTTCTTT.

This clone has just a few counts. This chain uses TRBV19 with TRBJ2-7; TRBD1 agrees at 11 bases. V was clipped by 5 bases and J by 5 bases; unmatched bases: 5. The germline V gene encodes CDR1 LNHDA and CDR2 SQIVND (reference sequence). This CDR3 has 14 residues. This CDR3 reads CASSPDRGRHEQYF. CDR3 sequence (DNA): TGTGCCAGTAGTCCGGACAGGGGGCGACACGAGCAGTACTTC.